This entry lists 17 T cell receptor beta chains sequenced from one sample in a study of OX40 agonist ivuxolimab in advanced cancers. Clones were sequenced by immunoSEQ multiplex PCR, and TCRdb holds only the in-frame ones, with some missing. The data show about 64,000 clones, 88% seen once. The starting material was CD4+ or CD8+ T cells sorted from blood, obtained in a trial of the OX40 agonist ivuxolimab. These receptor sequences come from an adult with an advanced solid tumor such as melanoma, head and neck, liver or kidney cancer.

The CDR3 DNA reads TGTGCCAGCAGCACCCGGACTAGCCCCAGGGACACCGGGGAGCTGTTTTTT. This encodes CASSTRTSPRDTGELFF. The J gene is TRBJ2-2, the V gene TRBV9; 8 nucleotides match TRBD2. Germline lookup yields CDR1 SGDLS and CDR2 YYNGEE. The length of the CDR3 is 17 residues. With 4 bases clipped from V and 3 bases from J, the junction kept 11 bases outside the gene matches.

The genes are TRBV7-9 and TRBJ2-1; the match to TRBD2 covers 13 bases. Germline V gene data show CDR1 as SEHNR and CDR2 as FQNEAQ (reference sequence). CDR3 length: 15 residues. Trimming at V came to 4 bases and at J to 6 bases, leaving 3 bases not matched to a gene. The CDR3 loop is CASSSGLAGINEQFF. The CDR3 DNA follows: TGTGCCAGCAGCTCGGGACTAGCGGGAATCAATGAGCAGTTCTTC.

This clone appeared a single time. CDR3 coding DNA: TGTGCCAGCAGTCCTCTAGCGGGAGCGGGGACCGGGGAGCTGTTTTTT. This encodes CASSPLAGAGTGELFF. The chain links TRBV7-3 to TRBJ2-2, with 10 bases identical to TRBD2. Germline V gene lookup returns CDR1 SGHTA and CDR2 FQGTGA. V dropped 6 bases and J dropped 5; count of bases not matched to a gene: 9. CDR3 size: 16 residues.

This CDR3 is CASSHNQGGGETQYF. For the CDR3, the DNA is TGTGCCAGCAGCCATAATCAGGGGGGTGGAGAGACCCAGTACTTC. This rearrangement joins TRBV4-2 to TRBJ2-5; tentative D call: TRBD1 (7 bases). Trimming stripped 3 bases from V and 4 bases from J, with 15 bases between. CDR1 is LGHNA and CDR2 is YNFKEQ in the germline V gene. CDR3 length equals 15 residues.

This chain uses TRBV2 with TRBJ1-3; perhaps TRBD1 as D (6 bases). V lost 6 bases, J lost 0 bases, and 12 bases lay in between. The germline CDR1 and CDR2 sequences are SNHLY and FYNNEI. The CDR3 has 15 amino acids. Written as DNA, the CDR3 is TGTGCCAGCAGGGCAGGGGCTCTCTCTGGAAACACCATATATTTT. Translating gives CASRAGALSGNTIYF.

This clone was picked up one time. The chain is built from TRBV4-2 and TRBJ1-5; unclear D gene. Germline V gene sequence: CDR1 LGHNA, CDR2 YNFKEQ. Deletions cut 4 bases from V and 2 bases from J, with 9 bases between. CDR3 size: 14 residues. This chain's CDR3 is CASSPWTGNQPQHF. The CDR3 region has the DNA TGTGCCAGCAGCCCCTGGACGGGCAATCAGCCCCAGCATTTT.

The J gene is TRBJ1-1, the V gene TRBV6-5; 7 bases line up with TRBD1. Germline values: CDR1 MNHEY, CDR2 SVGAGI. This CDR3 has 15 residues. Losses at the gene ends were 6 bases for V and 4 bases for J; bases not matched to a gene: 11. The CDR3 sequence is CASSRQGGAGTEAFF. CDR3 DNA sequence: TGTGCCAGCAGCCGCCAGGGGGGGGCGGGCACTGAAGCTTTCTTT.

J is TRBJ2-1 and V is TRBV2, with D possibly TRBD2 on 6 matching bases. Looked up from germline, CDR1 is SNHLY and CDR2 is FYNNEI. The CDR3 spans 13 residues. V lost 7 bases, J lost 2 bases, and 9 bases lay in between. The CDR3 nucleotides read TGTGCCAGCAAGGGCGGGGCCTACAATGAGCAGTTCTTC. Protein: CASKGGAYNEQFF.

This sequence joins TRBV11-2 and TRBJ2-1, with 9 bases lining up with TRBD2. This CDR3 has 15 amino acids. V gave up 5 bases and J gave up 2 bases; unmatched junction bases: 4. Looked up from germline, CDR1 is SGHAT and CDR2 is FQNNGV. CDR3 amino acids: CASSRSGSPYNEQFF. CDR3 DNA sequence: TGTGCCAGCAGCCGTAGCGGGAGTCCCTACAATGAGCAGTTCTTC.

The chain carries TRBV7-9 and TRBJ2-7; D is unresolved. V dropped 3 bases and J dropped 1 base, with 7 bases sitting between them. The CDR3 consists of 13 residues. Germline loops: CDR1 SEHNR, CDR2 FQNEAQ (reference sequence). CDR3 sequence (DNA): TGTGCCAGCAGCTTGACATTTTCCTACGAGCAGTACTTC. Its translation: CASSLTFSYEQYF. The whole variable domain, filled in from reference TRBV7-9 and TRBJ2-7, reads DTGVSQNPRHKITKRGQNVTFRCDPISEHNRLYWYRQTLGQGPEFLTYFQNEAQLEKSRLLSDRFSAERPKGSFSTLEIQRTEQGDSAMYLCASSLTFSYEQYFGPGTRLTVT.

The rearrangement joins TRBV5-1 to TRBJ2-3; 15 bases map to TRBD2. The CDR3 extends over 17 amino acids. Trimming took 4 bases from V and 2 from J; bases not matched to a gene: 5. The germline gives CDR1 SGHRS, CDR2 YFSETQ. For the CDR3, the DNA is TGCGCCAGCAGCCGAAGGACTAGCGGGAGGGCCACAGATACGCAGTATTTT. Its translation is CASSRRTSGRATDTQYF.

The gene calls are TRBV6-5 and TRBJ2-1; 14 bases line up with TRBD2. This CDR3 is built from 16 residues. Germline V gene sequence: CDR1 MNHEY, CDR2 SVGAGI. V lost 4 bases, J lost 6 bases, and 5 bases stayed unmatched. CDR3 region: CASSLAGTSGSNEQFF. CDR3 bases: TGTGCCAGCAGTTTAGCCGGGACTAGCGGGAGCAATGAGCAGTTCTTC.

CDR3 in DNA: TGTGCCAGCACCCTTTGGGGGGATTCCCAGCATTTT. This gives the protein CASTLWGDSQHF. This chain joins TRBV6-1 and TRBJ1-5, with a tentative D call TRBD1 (5 bases). CDR3 length: 12 residues. The germline V and J ends were trimmed by 7 bases and 11 bases, with 15 bases remaining between them. Germline lookup yields CDR1 MNHNS and CDR2 SASEGT.

The chain recombines TRBV19 with TRBJ2-2; TRBD2 matches 8 bases. The V and J ends lost 6 bases and 4 bases, in that order; junction bases with no gene match: 10. The CDR3 loop spans 16 amino acids. Germline CDR1 is LNHDA and CDR2 is SQIVND (reference sequence). CDR3 protein: CASRVGGSGGTGELFF. CDR3 sequence (DNA): TGTGCCAGTAGGGTCGGGGGCAGCGGGGGCACCGGGGAGCTGTTTTTT. The complete variable domain, with remaining parts taken from reference TRBV19 and TRBJ2-2, reads DGGITQSPKYLFRKEGQNVTLSCEQNLNHDAMYWYRQDPGQGLRLIYYSQIVNDFQKGDIAEGYSVSREKKESFPLTVTSAQKNPTAFYLCASRVGGSGGTGELFFGEGSRLTVL.

V usage is TRBV2 and J usage is TRBJ2-3; 7 bases line up with TRBD1. CDR3 size: 15 residues. The ends lost 8 bases at V and 0 bases at J; junction bases unmatched: 8. The germline V gene encodes CDR1 SNHLY and CDR2 FYNNEI. The DNA of the CDR3 is TGTGCCAGCGGTGGGACAGCGATTAGCACAGATACGCAGTATTTT. It encodes CASGGTAISTDTQYF.

The chain has TRBV4-2 and TRBJ1-2, with 7 positions matching TRBD1. J was trimmed by 6 bases and V by 0 bases; bases with no gene match: 4. This CDR3 is 14 amino acids long. Germline loops: CDR1 LGHNA, CDR2 YNFKEQ. CDR3 in amino acids: CASSQDRGGNGYTF. The CDR3 nucleotides are TGTGCCAGCAGCCAAGACAGGGGGGGGAATGGCTACACCTTC.

The chain combines TRBV9 with TRBJ1-2, with D perhaps matching TRBD1 (5 bases). CDR3 size: 13 residues. The germline V gene encodes CDR1 SGDLS and CDR2 YYNGEE. Trimming took 0 bases from V and 7 from J, leaving 10 bases between them. The CDR3, as DNA: TGTGCCAGCAGCGTAGCAGGGAACGGTGGCTACACCTTC. Translating gives CASSVAGNGGYTF. The variable domain in full, completed from reference TRBV9 and TRBJ1-2, reads DSGVTQTPKHLITATGQRVTLRCSPRSGDLSVYWYQQSLDQGLQFLIQYYNGEERAKGNILERFSAQQFPDLHSELNLSSLELGDSALYFCASSVAGNGGYTFGSGTRLTVV.